The clone carrying this TCR beta chain has a handful of counts. Its antigen is as yet unknown. This specimen belongs to a study of cytomegalovirus exposure and HLA in healthy donors. About the research overall: In an early release, HLA-typed donors contributed approximately 80 million unique TCR sequences. Overall study results and limits: A previous analysis found most TCR beta V segments productive roughly 87% or roughly 30% of the time.

V lost 6 bases and J lost 0, with 9 bases in between. The germline CDR1 and CDR2 sequences are SNHLY and FYNNEI. CDR3 size: 14 residues. The PCR was carried out with 60 Vbeta primers and 13 Jbeta primers. Sequencing was performed with immunoSEQ multiplex PCR; in TCRdb, only in-frame clones are kept and a portion is missing. In the table there are more than 80,000 clones, roughly 61% of which are singletons. Among the donors, all were healthy bone marrow donors. The sequence came from a woman aged 35 to 49 in good health and CMV-seropositive. The J gene is TRBJ1-3, the V gene TRBV2, with D possibly matching TRBD1 (6 bases). Sequenced material: PBMCs. CDR3 protein: CASRLRGSGNTIYF. The CDR3 coding sequence is TGTGCCAGCAGGCTCAGGGGCTCTGGAAACACCATATATTTT.